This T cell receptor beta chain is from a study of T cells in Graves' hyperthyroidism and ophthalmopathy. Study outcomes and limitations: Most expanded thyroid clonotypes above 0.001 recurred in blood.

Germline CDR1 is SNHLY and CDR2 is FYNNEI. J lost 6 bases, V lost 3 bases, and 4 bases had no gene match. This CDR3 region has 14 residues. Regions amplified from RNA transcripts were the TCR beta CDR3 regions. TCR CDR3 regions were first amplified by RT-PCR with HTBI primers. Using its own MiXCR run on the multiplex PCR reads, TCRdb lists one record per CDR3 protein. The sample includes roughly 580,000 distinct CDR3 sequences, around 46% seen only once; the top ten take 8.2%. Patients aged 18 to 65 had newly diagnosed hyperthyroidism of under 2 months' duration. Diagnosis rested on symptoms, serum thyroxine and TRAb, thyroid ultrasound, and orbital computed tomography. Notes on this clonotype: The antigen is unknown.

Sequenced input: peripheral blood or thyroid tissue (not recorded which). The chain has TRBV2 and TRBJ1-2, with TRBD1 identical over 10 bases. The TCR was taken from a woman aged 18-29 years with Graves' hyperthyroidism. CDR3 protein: CASSEGGTGDGYTF. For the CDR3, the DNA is TGTGCCAGCAGTGAGGGCGGGACAGGGGATGGCTACACCTTC.